These 32 T cell receptor beta chains were sequenced from one sample in a study of T cells after yellow fever vaccination (dated by TCRdb to about 2019). To prepare the library, 5' RACE was applied. The sample was run on an Illumina HiSeq 2500. In TCRdb, the public reads were trimmed at Q25 with fastp and aligned with MiXCR, with productive beta chains retained. Every CDR3 protein is listed once, alongside the most common genes and DNA of its rows. The sample includes fewer than 650,000 distinct CDR3 sequences, with around a fifth observed a single time. 15% to 20% of the sample comes from the top ten. The treatment or condition label here, explained by the study, means: live attenuated yellow fever vaccine strain. This sample comprised PBMCs, obtained roughly 20 days after the first yellow fever vaccination. The receptors stem from a young man who received the YFV17D yellow fever vaccine.

The chain has TRBV29-1 and TRBJ2-3; D remains unclear. The germline V gene encodes CDR1 SQVTM and CDR2 ANQGSEA. Trimming cost V 1 base and J 6 bases, with 5 bases left between them. This CDR3 spans 11 amino acids. CDR3 region: CSVEGVDTQYF. Here the CDR3 DNA reads TGCAGCGTTGAAGGTGTGGATACGCAGTATTTT.

This chain uses TRBV11-1 with TRBJ1-5; TRBD1 matches 9 bases. Germline assignment: CDR1 SGHAT and CDR2 FQDESV (reference sequence). The CDR3 loop spans 19 amino acids. With 1 base clipped from V and 0 bases from J, the junction kept 10 bases outside the gene matches. The CDR3 loop is CASSLGPRTGDVSNQPQHF. The CDR3 DNA reads TGTGCCAGCAGCTTAGGCCCTAGGACAGGGGATGTTAGCAATCAGCCCCAGCATTTT.

The chain combines TRBV14 with TRBJ1-4; 7 positions match TRBD1. The CDR3 loop spans 14 amino acids. Germline loops: CDR1 SGHDN, CDR2 FVKESK. V gave up 8 bases and J gave up 3 bases; unmatched junction bases: 6. For the CDR3, the DNA is TGTGCCAGCCGCAGGACAGGTTCTAATGAAAAACTGTTTTTT. Protein sequence: CASRRTGSNEKLFF. Filled out from reference TRBV14 and TRBJ1-4, the complete variable domain reads EAGVTQFPSHSVIEKGQTVTLRCDPISGHDNLYWYRRVMGKEIKFLLHFVKESKQDESGMPNNRFLAERTGGTYSTLKVQPAELEDSGVYFCASRRTGSNEKLFFGSGTQLSVL.

The chain combines TRBV27 with TRBJ1-2; no clear D gene. Between the trimmed V and J ends, which lost 8 bases and 2 bases, there was a span of 9 bases. The CDR3 spans 12 residues. Germline CDR1 MNHEY, CDR2 SMNVEV (reference sequence). CDR3 protein: CASCSQNYGYTF. CDR3 nucleotide sequence: TGTGCCAGCTGTTCCCAGAACTATGGCTACACCTTC.

In its sample, this clonotype was seen a few times. The V and J genes are TRBV4-2 and TRBJ2-1, with 12 positions matching TRBD2. V shed 1 base, J shed 4 bases, and the junction held 2 bases outside the gene matches. The CDR3 length is 16 residues. Germline assignment: CDR1 LGHNA and CDR2 YNFKEQ. The CDR3 sequence is CASSQVTSGGYNEQFF. Written as DNA, the CDR3 is TGTGCCAGCAGCCAAGTCACTAGCGGGGGGTACAATGAGCAGTTCTTC.

The V and J genes are TRBV10-3 and TRBJ1-1; TRBD1 is a possible D gene (5 bases). The V end lost 4 bases, the J end lost 0 bases, and 9 bases lay between the germline ends. CDR3 length: 14 amino acids. Germline V gene lookup returns CDR1 ENHRY and CDR2 SYGVKD. CDR3 in DNA: TGTGCCATCAGTGTGGGGGGGATGAACACTGAAGCTTTCTTT. It encodes CAISVGGMNTEAFF.

This clonotype was counted only a few times. The J gene is TRBJ2-5, the V gene TRBV20-1, with TRBD2 matching over 13 bases. Germline lookup yields CDR1 DFQATT and CDR2 SNEGSKA (reference sequence). With V trimmed by 3 bases and J by 5 bases, 6 bases remained unmatched. The CDR3 contains 15 residues. The CDR3 bases are TGCAGTGCTAGTGTACTAGCGGGGGGGCGGGAGACCCAGTACTTC. Its protein product is CSASVLAGGRETQYF.

The V and J genes are TRBV19 and TRBJ2-3; D is uncertain. The CDR3 runs 14 residues. The germline V and J ends were trimmed by 5 bases and 4 bases, with 13 bases remaining between them. CDR1 and CDR2 from the germline V gene are LNHDA and SQIVND (reference sequence). CDR3 amino acids: CASSVLTTADTQYF. CDR3 DNA sequence: TGTGCCAGTAGTGTCCTTACCACCGCAGATACGCAGTATTTT. Drawing the rest from reference TRBV19 and TRBJ2-3, the complete variable domain is DGGITQSPKYLFRKEGQNVTLSCEQNLNHDAMYWYRQDPGQGLRLIYYSQIVNDFQKGDIAEGYSVSREKKESFPLTVTSAQKNPTAFYLCASSVLTTADTQYFGPGTRLTVL.

DNA of the CDR3: TGTGCCAGCAGCCTCAGGGTTTATGAAAAACTGTTTTTT. It encodes CASSLRVYEKLFF. V is TRBV12-3 or TRBV12-4 and J is TRBJ1-4; TRBD1 is a possible D gene (5 bases). V lost 6 bases, J lost 6 bases, and 11 bases lay in between. The CDR3 sequence is 13 residues long.

This clonotype was observed a handful of times. The chain uses TRBV7-9 and TRBJ2-4; the D gene is possibly TRBD2 (5 bases). This CDR3 spans 16 amino acids. CDR1 is SEHNR, CDR2 FQNEAQ, per germline (reference sequence). The V end lost 1 base, the J end lost 0 bases, and 10 bases lay between the germline ends. CDR3 sequence reads: CASSLGQRIAKNIQYF. As DNA, the CDR3 is TGTGCCAGCAGCTTAGGTCAGCGGATAGCCAAAAACATTCAGTACTTC.

This clonotype has at least ten counts. This chain uses TRBV12-3 or TRBV12-4 with TRBJ2-3; D ambiguous. The CDR3 extends over 13 amino acids. V gave up 6 bases and J gave up 4 bases, with 11 bases separating them. CDR3 region: CASRTTGADTQYF. The CDR3 DNA follows: TGTGCCAGCAGGACGACCGGCGCAGATACGCAGTATTTT.

The CDR3 is CASRGTEALGGNIQYF. CDR3 DNA sequence: TGTGCCAGCAGGGGGACAGAGGCCCTCGGGGGCAACATTCAGTACTTC. The rearrangement uses TRBV6-1 and TRBJ2-4, with D maybe TRBD1 (7 bases). CDR1 is MNHNS, CDR2 SASEGT, per germline. The CDR3 contains 16 residues. Trimming left V 6 bases short and J 7 bases short, with 22 bases between.

This clonotype was recorded a few times. V gene TRBV24-1 combines with J gene TRBJ2-3; 7 bases match TRBD1. The CDR3 runs 13 residues. Germline V gene lookup returns CDR1 KGHDR and CDR2 SFDVKD. V trimming: 10 bases; J trimming: 1 base; junction bases outside the gene matches: 4. CDR3 sequence (DNA): TGTGCCACAGCCGGACAGGGCACAGATACGCAGTATTTT. As protein: CATAGQGTDTQYF.

This clonotype was observed once. This chain joins TRBV28 and TRBJ2-5; D not certain. Per the germline V gene, CDR1 is MDHEN and CDR2 is SYDVKM. Deletions cut 8 bases from V and 5 bases from J, with 15 bases between. CDR3 size: 13 residues. The CDR3 nucleotides are TGTGCCAGCTCCAATTGGCAGTGGGAGACCCAGTACTTC. Translating it yields CASSNWQWETQYF.

In this sample, this clonotype turned up a few times. The chain employs TRBV7-2 and TRBJ2-6, with unresolved D. Trimming left V 7 bases short and J 4 bases short, with 14 bases between. Germline loops: CDR1 SGHTA, CDR2 FQGNSA. This CDR3 spans 15 amino acids. CDR3: CASTNRVAGANVLTF. Here the CDR3 DNA reads TGTGCCAGCACCAACAGAGTAGCAGGGGCCAACGTCCTGACTTTC.

The rearrangement joins TRBV6-2 or TRBV6-3 to TRBJ2-1, with TRBD2 matching over 12 bases. CDR3 size: 19 residues. With 5 bases clipped from V and 6 bases from J, the junction kept 17 bases outside the gene matches. CDR1 and CDR2 from the germline V gene are MNHEY and SVGEGT. The CDR3 nucleotides are TGTGCCAGCAGTACCATTACTAGCGGGGGGCCCATGGGCGTCAATGAGCAGTTCTTC. This codes for CASSTITSGGPMGVNEQFF.

V is TRBV9 and J is TRBJ2-7, with 11 nucleotides matching TRBD2. The CDR3 loop spans 19 amino acids. Per germline, CDR1 SGDLS and CDR2 YYNGEE. V dropped 4 bases and J dropped 4; count of bases not matched to a gene: 19. The CDR3 sequence is CASSPGLMIAGGRVYEQYF. CDR3 bases: TGTGCCAGCAGCCCCGGACTGATGATAGCGGGGGGGCGTGTTTACGAGCAGTACTTC.

This rearrangement joins TRBV7-9 to TRBJ2-3, with 11 bases that match TRBD2. Losses at the gene ends were 3 bases for V and 5 bases for J; bases not matched to a gene: 10. The CDR3 covers 17 residues. CDR1 SEHNR and CDR2 FQNEAQ come from the germline V gene (reference sequence). CDR3 sequence: CASSFARLAGSVDTQYF. CDR3 DNA: TGTGCCAGCAGCTTCGCTAGACTAGCGGGGTCGGTAGATACGCAGTATTTT.

Only a few counts were recorded for this clonotype. The rearrangement uses TRBV10-3 and TRBJ1-1; 11 bases are shared with TRBD1. The CDR3 extends over 18 amino acids. The V gene end was trimmed by 3 bases and the J gene end by 3 bases; junction bases not matched to a gene: 12. The germline CDR1 and CDR2 sequences are ENHRY and SYGVKD. The CDR3: CAISESEGQGAFHTEAFF. Here the CDR3 DNA reads TGTGCCATCAGTGAATCCGAAGGACAGGGGGCCTTTCACACTGAAGCTTTCTTT.

This clonotype was counted between two and nine times. The genes are TRBV5-1 and TRBJ2-1, with TRBD1 matching over 7 bases. The length of the CDR3 is 17 residues. Germline trimming cut 1 base from V and 10 bases from J; bases unmatched to any gene: 17. The germline gives CDR1 SGHRS, CDR2 YFSETQ. The CDR3 here is CASSLQYSRDSPREQFF. In DNA form, the CDR3 reads TGCGCCAGCAGCTTGCAATACTCCCGGGACAGCCCTAGGGAGCAGTTCTTC.

J is TRBJ1-5 and V is TRBV18; D is perhaps TRBD1 (6 bases). The CDR3 covers 17 residues. Trimming took off 3 bases at V and 3 bases at J, with 18 bases between the two ends. CDR1 is KGHSH, CDR2 LQKENI, per germline. The CDR3 reads CASSPGAPRGSNQPQHF. The DNA for the CDR3 is TGTGCCAGCTCACCGGGGGCTCCCCGTGGGTCCAATCAGCCCCAGCATTTT.

V gene TRBV9 combines with J gene TRBJ2-4; D not certain. The CDR3 covers 14 residues. V was shortened by 0 bases and J by 8 bases, with 12 bases between the two germline ends. Germline values: CDR1 SGDLS, CDR2 YYNGEE. CDR3 in amino acids: CASSVEQHGYIQYF. In DNA, the CDR3 is TGTGCCAGCAGCGTAGAGCAGCACGGATACATTCAGTACTTC.

This clonotype was seen a handful of times. V usage is TRBV5-1 and J usage is TRBJ2-4; 9 nucleotides agree with TRBD1. This CDR3 region has 16 residues. The V segment lost 5 bases and the J segment 6 bases; nucleotides outside the gene matches: 12. CDR1 and CDR2 (germline): SGHRS, YFSETQ. CDR3 region: CASRAQRQGVRNIQYF. The CDR3 DNA is TGCGCCAGCAGGGCCCAACGACAGGGGGTTCGAAACATTCAGTACTTC.

The chain carries TRBV9 and TRBJ1-2; 8 positions agree with TRBD1. Trimming cost V 4 bases and J 2 bases; bases outside gene matches: 13. Germline CDR1 reads SGDLS; CDR2 reads YYNGEE. The CDR3 contains 17 residues. CDR3 loop: CASSTRSVGQGNYGYTF. CDR3 in DNA: TGTGCCAGCAGCACCCGGTCGGTTGGACAGGGCAACTATGGCTACACCTTC.

This chain connects TRBV7-6 to TRBJ2-1, with D perhaps matching TRBD2 (6 bases). Germline V CDR1 and CDR2: SGHVS, FNYEAQ. The V end lost 3 bases, the J end lost 6 bases, and 15 bases lay between the germline ends. CDR3 length: 15 residues. CDR3 DNA sequence: TGTGCCAGCAGCTTGTACCTTGGGACTGCCAATGAGCAGTTCTTC. This encodes CASSLYLGTANEQFF.

The chain combines TRBV7-2 with TRBJ1-2; possibly TRBD1 for D (5 bases). Germline V lookup: CDR1 SGHTA, CDR2 FQGNSA. This CDR3 is 14 amino acids long. V lost 2 bases to trimming and J lost 11 bases, with 18 bases between them. CDR3 loop: CASSLNAGASRYTF. DNA of the CDR3: TGTGCCAGCAGCTTAAACGCCGGGGCCTCACGGTACACCTTC.

This clonotype was counted a few times. V and J are TRBV12-3 or TRBV12-4 and TRBJ2-2; weak D call: TRBD2 (6 bases). Trimming stripped 8 bases from V and 6 bases from J, with 19 bases between. The CDR3 is 15 amino acids. The CDR3 DNA follows: TGTGCCAGCGGTACCGGGGGTTCGATGGCCGGGGAGCTGTTTTTT. It specifies CASGTGGSMAGELFF.

CDR3 nucleotides: TGTGCCAGCAGGGATACGGGACCCCTTCGTCAGCCCCAGCATTTT. This sequence encodes CASRDTGPLRQPQHF. The V call is TRBV2, the J call TRBJ1-5; a possible D gene is TRBD1 (5 bases). Trimming removed 6 bases from V and 6 bases from J, with 18 bases in between. Germline V gene data show CDR1 as SNHLY and CDR2 as FYNNEI. The CDR3 has 15 amino acids. Drawing the rest from reference TRBV2 and TRBJ1-5, the complete variable domain is EPEVTQTPSHQVTQMGQEVILRCVPISNHLYFYWYRQILGQKVEFLVSFYNNEISEKSEIFDDQFSVERPDGSNFTLKIRSTKLEDSAMYFCASRDTGPLRQPQHFGDGTRLSIL.

This clonotype was seen a few times. The chain has TRBV3-1 and TRBJ1-2, with a tentative D call TRBD1 (5 bases). V dropped 11 bases and J dropped 3 bases, with 16 bases sitting between them. Germline V lookup: CDR1 LGHDT, CDR2 YNNKEL (reference sequence). The length of the CDR3 is 13 residues. As DNA, the CDR3 is TGTGCCTCTCAAAGGAGGGGCCACTATGGCTACACCTTC. Its translation is CASQRRGHYGYTF.

This clonotype was picked up a small number of times. V usage is TRBV20-1 and J usage is TRBJ2-3, with D tentatively TRBD1 or TRBD2 (6 bases each). V lost 1 base and J lost 3, with 14 bases in between. The germline V gene encodes CDR1 DFQATT and CDR2 SNEGSKA (reference sequence). The CDR3 extends over 15 amino acids. This chain's CDR3 is CSARVIRGVTDTQYF. The CDR3 nucleotides are TGCAGTGCTAGAGTAATAAGGGGGGTAACAGATACGCAGTATTTT.

The chain joins TRBV10-3 to TRBJ1-2; 7 bases match TRBD1. CDR1 is ENHRY and CDR2 is SYGVKD in the germline V gene. The trim removed 11 bases at V and 4 bases at J, leaving 7 bases unmatched. This CDR3 comprises 12 residues. The CDR3 sequence: CASGEGAYGYTF. CDR3 bases: TGTGCCTCCGGGGAGGGGGCCTATGGCTACACCTTC.

At least ten counts were recorded for this clonotype. The chain has TRBV6-4 and TRBJ2-7, with TRBD2 matching over 10 bases. The CDR3 extends over 18 amino acids. From germline, CDR1 is MRHNA and CDR2 SNTAGT. J was trimmed by 5 bases and V by 0 bases; bases with no gene match: 13. This CDR3 is CASSDSTASGGLKHEQYV. The CDR3 coding sequence is TGTGCCAGCAGTGACTCGACGGCTAGCGGGGGCCTTAAGCACGAGCAGTACGTC.